A single sample gave rise to the 3 T cell receptor beta chains below, sequenced in a study of T-cell memory formation after mild COVID-19. TCRdb fed the 5' RACE reads into MiXCR, producing one record per CDR3 protein. The table lists 220,000 or so distinct CDR3 sequences, over 9.5% of them singletons, with around 3.3% in the top ten. Sequenced material: PBMCs or a T cell subset sorted from them (not recorded which). The source is a young man who had mild COVID-19 (a few samples of this study predate the infection). Cell type and time point are not known.

The CDR3 loop is CASSRSGGRYNEQFF. In nucleotides, the CDR3 is TGCGCCAGCAGCCGAAGTGGGGGTAGATACAATGAGCAGTTCTTC. The chain links TRBV4-3 to TRBJ2-1; the D gene could be TRBD1 or TRBD2 (5 bases each). V was trimmed by 4 bases and J by 4 bases, leaving 14 bases between them. Per the germline V gene, CDR1 is LGHNA and CDR2 is YSLEER. The CDR3 length is 15 residues.

This clonotype was recorded at least ten times. This rearrangement joins TRBV30 to TRBJ2-5, with D perhaps matching TRBD2 (7 bases). V lost 8 bases and J lost 2, with 15 bases in between. CDR1 GTSNPN and CDR2 SVGIG come from the germline V gene (reference sequence). The CDR3 extends over 13 amino acids. CDR3 sequence reads: CALNGGLQETQYF. As DNA, the CDR3 is TGTGCCCTCAACGGGGGGCTACAAGAGACCCAGTACTTC.

This clonotype was counted a few times. This chain connects TRBV11-2 to TRBJ2-2; TRBD1 matches at 10 bases. J was trimmed by 4 bases and V by 4 bases; bases with no gene match: 9. The germline V gene has CDR1 SGHAT and CDR2 FQNNGV. CDR3 length equals 17 residues. The DNA of the CDR3 is TGTGCCAGCAGCTCCTTCCGGGACAGGGGTCGCACCGGGGAGCTGTTTTTT. This sequence encodes CASSSFRDRGRTGELFF.